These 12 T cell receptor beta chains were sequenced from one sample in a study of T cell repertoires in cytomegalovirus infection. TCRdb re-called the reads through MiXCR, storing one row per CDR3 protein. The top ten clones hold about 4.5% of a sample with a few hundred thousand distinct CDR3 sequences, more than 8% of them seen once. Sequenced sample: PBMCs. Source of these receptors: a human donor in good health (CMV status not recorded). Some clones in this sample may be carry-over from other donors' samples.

Here the CDR3 DNA reads TGTGCCAGCAGCCAAGAAACTAGCCTGCGCGAGACCCAGTACTTC. This translates into CASSQETSLRETQYF. This chain uses TRBV14 with TRBJ2-5; D perhaps matches TRBD2 (6 bases). V was trimmed by 0 bases and J by 5 bases, leaving 13 bases between them. The CDR3 has 15 amino acids. Looked up from germline, CDR1 is SGHDN and CDR2 is FVKESK.

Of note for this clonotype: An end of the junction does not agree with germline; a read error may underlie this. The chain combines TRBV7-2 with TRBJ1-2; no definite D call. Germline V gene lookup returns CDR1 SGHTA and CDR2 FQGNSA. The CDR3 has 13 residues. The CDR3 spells CASSDRVNYGFTF. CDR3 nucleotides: TGTGCCAGCAGCGATAGGGTGAACTATGGCTTCACCTTC.

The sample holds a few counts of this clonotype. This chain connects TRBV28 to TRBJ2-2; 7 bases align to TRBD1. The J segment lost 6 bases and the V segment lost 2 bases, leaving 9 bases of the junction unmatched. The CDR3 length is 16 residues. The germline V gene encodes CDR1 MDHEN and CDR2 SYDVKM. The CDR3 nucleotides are TGTGCCAGCAGTTTACTCCAGGGGGTAAAATCCGGGGAGCTGTTTTTT. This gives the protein CASSLLQGVKSGELFF. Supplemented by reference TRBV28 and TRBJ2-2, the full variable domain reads DVKVTQSSRYLVKRTGEKVFLECVQDMDHENMFWYRQDPGLGLRLIYFSYDVKMKEKGDIPEGYSVSREKKERFSLILESASTNQTSMYLCASSLLQGVKSGELFFGEGSRLTVL.

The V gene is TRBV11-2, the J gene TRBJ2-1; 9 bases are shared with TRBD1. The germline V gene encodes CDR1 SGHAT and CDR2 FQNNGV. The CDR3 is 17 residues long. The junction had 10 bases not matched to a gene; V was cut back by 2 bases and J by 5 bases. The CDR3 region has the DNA TGTGCCAGCAGCTTAACACCCCCGAGACAGGGGGACAATGAGCAGTTCTTC. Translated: CASSLTPPRQGDNEQFF.

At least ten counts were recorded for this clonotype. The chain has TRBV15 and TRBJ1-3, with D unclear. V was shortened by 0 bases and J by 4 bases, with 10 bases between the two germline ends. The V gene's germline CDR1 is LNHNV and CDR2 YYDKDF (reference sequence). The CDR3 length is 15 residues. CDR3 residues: CATSRDPGGGNTIYF. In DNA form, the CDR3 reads TGTGCCACCAGCAGAGATCCTGGAGGAGGAAACACCATATATTTT.

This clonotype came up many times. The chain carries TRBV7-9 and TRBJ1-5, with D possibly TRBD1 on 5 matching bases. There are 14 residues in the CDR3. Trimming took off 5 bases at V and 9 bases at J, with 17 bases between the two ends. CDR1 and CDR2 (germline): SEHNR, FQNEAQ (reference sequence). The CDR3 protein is CASSGGGDLGPQHF. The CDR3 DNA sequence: TGTGCCAGCAGCGGAGGAGGGGATTTAGGGCCCCAGCATTTT. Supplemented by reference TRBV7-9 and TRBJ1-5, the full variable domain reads DTGVSQNPRHKITKRGQNVTFRCDPISEHNRLYWYRQTLGQGPEFLTYFQNEAQLEKSRLLSDRFSAERPKGSFSTLEIQRTEQGDSAMYLCASSGGGDLGPQHFGDGTRLSIL.

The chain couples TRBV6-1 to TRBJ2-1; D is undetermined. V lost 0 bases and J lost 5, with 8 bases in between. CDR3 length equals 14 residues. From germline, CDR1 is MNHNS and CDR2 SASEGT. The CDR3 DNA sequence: TGTGCCAGCAGTGAAGCGGGCCTTCACAATGAGCAGTTCTTC. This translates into CASSEAGLHNEQFF.

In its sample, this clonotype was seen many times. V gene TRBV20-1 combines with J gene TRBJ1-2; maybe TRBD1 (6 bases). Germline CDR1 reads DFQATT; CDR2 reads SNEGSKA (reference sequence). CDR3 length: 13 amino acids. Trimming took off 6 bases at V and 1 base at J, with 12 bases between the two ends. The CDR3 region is CSANRAYNYGYTF. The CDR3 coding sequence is TGCAGTGCCAACAGGGCCTATAACTATGGCTACACCTTC.

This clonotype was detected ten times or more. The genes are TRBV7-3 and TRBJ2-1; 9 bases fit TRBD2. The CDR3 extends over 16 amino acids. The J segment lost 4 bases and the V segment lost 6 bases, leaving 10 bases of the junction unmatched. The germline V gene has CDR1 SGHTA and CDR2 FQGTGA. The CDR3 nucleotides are TGTGCCAGCAGGGGCCTAGCGGGGACCGCTTACAATGAGCAGTTCTTC. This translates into CASRGLAGTAYNEQFF.

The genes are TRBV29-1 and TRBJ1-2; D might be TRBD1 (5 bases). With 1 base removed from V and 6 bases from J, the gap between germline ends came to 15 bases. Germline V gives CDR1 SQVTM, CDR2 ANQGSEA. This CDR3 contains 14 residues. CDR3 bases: TGCAGCGTTGAAGGTGGGGGGGGATCCGATGGCTACACCTTC. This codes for CSVEGGGGSDGYTF.

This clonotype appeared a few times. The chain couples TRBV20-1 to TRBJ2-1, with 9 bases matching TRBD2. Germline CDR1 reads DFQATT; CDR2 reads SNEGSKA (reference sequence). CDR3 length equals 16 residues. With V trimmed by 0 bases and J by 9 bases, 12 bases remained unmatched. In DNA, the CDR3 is TGCAGTGCTAGAGATGGAAGGGAGGCTAGCGGGATTGAGCAGTTCTTC. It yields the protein CSARDGREASGIEQFF.

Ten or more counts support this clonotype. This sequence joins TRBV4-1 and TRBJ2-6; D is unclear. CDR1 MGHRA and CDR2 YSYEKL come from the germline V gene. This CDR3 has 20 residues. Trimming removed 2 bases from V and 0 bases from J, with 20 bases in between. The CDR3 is CASSQLPPLEASSGANVLTF. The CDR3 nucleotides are TGCGCCAGCAGCCAACTCCCACCCCTCGAAGCGAGCTCTGGGGCCAACGTCCTGACTTTC.